The clone carrying this TCR beta chain has only a few counts. The antigen is undetermined. The CDR3 sequence is 14 residues long. Germline lookup yields CDR1 SGHTA and CDR2 FQGTGA. V dropped 6 bases and J dropped 5 bases, with 16 bases sitting between them. Together with a sample-barcoded 5' primer, a J-beta primer mix was included in a second PCR lasting about 7 to 12 cycles. Every single cDNA molecule received a tag from a template-switch adaptor with 12 random nucleotides. CDR3-containing paired-end reads numbered at least 3 million in each sample. One entry per CDR3 protein results from TCRdb running MiXCR on the 5' RACE reads. The sample lists fewer than 2,000,000 distinct CDR3 sequences; about 31% were seen once. Whenever a sample was processed, at least 7 million PBMCs were isolated. These data belong to a study of blood T cells in healthy people across ages. Study-wide results and caveats: Among T cells, TCR beta diversity per million cells dropped roughly linearly as age rose.

The receptor was isolated from a woman aged 30 to 39 in good health. V and J are TRBV7-3 and TRBJ2-5, with a weak D call TRBD1 (7 bases). Input material: blood. The CDR3 reads CASSPRGDRETQYF. CDR3 bases: TGTGCCAGCAGTCCCAGGGGGGACCGGGAGACCCAGTACTTC.